A single sample is the source of the 26 T cell receptor beta chains below, sequenced in a study of OX40 agonist ivuxolimab in advanced cancers. Sequencing was performed with immunoSEQ multiplex PCR; in TCRdb, only in-frame clones are kept and a portion is missing. This table has approximately 54,000 clones, roughly 92% appearing once. Sequencing used CD4+ or CD8+ T cells sorted from blood, obtained in a trial of the OX40 agonist ivuxolimab. The origin of the receptors is an adult with an advanced solid tumor such as melanoma, head and neck, liver or kidney cancer.

This CDR3 is CASSRDYSTDTQYF. CDR3 sequence (DNA): TGTGCCAGCAGCCGGGACTATAGCACAGATACGCAGTATTTT. V is TRBV6-5 and J is TRBJ2-3; 7 bases agree with TRBD2. Germline CDR1 reads MNHEY; CDR2 reads SVGAGI. The trim removed 6 bases at V and 0 bases at J, leaving 3 bases unmatched. The CDR3 is 14 amino acids.

CDR3 amino acids: CASSLITESYEQYF. The CDR3 nucleotides are TGCGCCAGCAGCTTGATCACAGAATCCTACGAGCAGTACTTC. V is TRBV5-1 and J is TRBJ2-7, with D uncertain. In germline, CDR1 is SGHRS, CDR2 YFSETQ. The CDR3 totals 14 residues. Trimming shortened V by 1 base and J by 1 base, and 9 bases separated the two germline ends.

The J gene is TRBJ1-6, the V gene TRBV9; a weak D match, TRBD1 (5 bases). V gave up 7 bases and J gave up 0 bases, with 14 bases separating them. CDR1 SGDLS and CDR2 YYNGEE come from the germline V gene. CDR3 length: 16 residues. CDR3 nucleotide sequence: TGTGCCAGCGGAGGGGAGGGGAGCTCCTATAATTCACCCCTCCACTTT. As protein: CASGGEGSSYNSPLHF.

The chain joins TRBV6-5 to TRBJ2-1; TRBD2 aligns across 14 bases. CDR1 MNHEY and CDR2 SVGAGI come from the germline V gene. J was trimmed by 7 bases and V by 7 bases; bases with no gene match: 6. The CDR3 is 15 residues long. The CDR3 nucleotides are TGTGCCAGCAAAGGACTAGCGGGAGGTTATAATGAGCAGTTCTTC. Translating it yields CASKGLAGGYNEQFF.

The gene calls are TRBV7-9 and TRBJ2-7; D remains ambiguous. The CDR3 contains 13 residues. V shed 3 bases and J shed 2 bases, with 8 bases lying between them. Germline lookup yields CDR1 SEHNR and CDR2 FQNEAQ (reference sequence). CDR3 sequence: CASSLLGTYEQYF. CDR3 DNA sequence: TGTGCCAGCAGCTTGTTAGGGACCTACGAGCAGTACTTC.

The rearrangement links TRBV5-8 to TRBJ2-1; D not resolved. This CDR3 comprises 12 residues. V lost 0 bases, J lost 10 bases, and 8 bases lay in between. Looked up from germline, CDR1 is SGHTS and CDR2 is YDEGEE. The CDR3 reads CASSLAAWEQFF. Written as DNA, the CDR3 is TGTGCCAGCAGCTTGGCAGCTTGGGAGCAGTTCTTC.

The genes are TRBV27 and TRBJ2-5; tentatively, D is TRBD2 (7 bases). The V and J ends lost 0 bases and 5 bases respectively, with 13 bases between them. The CDR3 contains 15 residues. Germline CDR1 reads MNHEY; CDR2 reads SMNVEV (reference sequence). The CDR3 DNA follows: TGTGCCAGCAGTTTATCGGGGGGGCCGGGGGAGACCCAGTACTTC. It translates to CASSLSGGPGETQYF.

The chain has TRBV2 and TRBJ1-6; no firm D call. The germline gives CDR1 SNHLY, CDR2 FYNNEI. This CDR3 spans 15 amino acids. V was cut by 2 bases and J by 6 bases, with 11 bases left in between. The CDR3 sequence: CASSEMESLNSPLHF. The CDR3 DNA reads TGTGCCAGCAGTGAAATGGAGTCCCTTAATTCACCCCTCCACTTT. The full variable domain, rest sourced from reference TRBV2 and TRBJ1-6, is EPEVTQTPSHQVTQMGQEVILRCVPISNHLYFYWYRQILGQKVEFLVSFYNNEISEKSEIFDDQFSVERPDGSNFTLKIRSTKLEDSAMYFCASSEMESLNSPLHFGNGTRLTVT.

The chain recombines TRBV27 with TRBJ1-4; D not certain. CDR3 length equals 14 residues. The germline CDR1 and CDR2 sequences are MNHEY and SMNVEV (reference sequence). Deletions cut 6 bases from V and 3 bases from J, with 11 bases between. The CDR3 here is CASSLFPSNEKLFF. As DNA, the CDR3 is TGTGCCAGCAGCCTGTTTCCCTCTAATGAAAAACTGTTTTTT.

The chain joins TRBV15 to TRBJ2-2, with 11 bases that match TRBD1. V lost 9 bases to trimming and J lost 7 bases; unmatched junction nucleotides: 10. In germline, CDR1 is LNHNV, CDR2 YYDKDF (reference sequence). The CDR3 contains 15 residues. The DNA of the CDR3 is TGTGCCACATCCACTCGGACAGGGGGCGGCGGGGAGCTGTTTTTT. It translates to CATSTRTGGGGELFF. The whole variable domain, remainder taken from reference TRBV15 and TRBJ2-2, is DAMVIQNPRYQVTQFGKPVTLSCSQTLNHNVMYWYQQKSSQAPKLLFHYYDKDFNNEADTPDNFQSRRPNTSFCFLDIRSPGLGDTAMYLCATSTRTGGGGELFFGEGSRLTVL.

This rearrangement joins TRBV6-6 to TRBJ1-3, with TRBD1 matching 8 bases. The CDR3 covers 13 residues. The germline CDR1 and CDR2 sequences are MNHNY and SVGAGI (reference sequence). V dropped 10 bases and J dropped 4; count of bases not matched to a gene: 6. The CDR3 DNA sequence: TGTGCCACCCAACAGGGGGACGGAAACACCATATATTTT. Translating it yields CATQQGDGNTIYF.

The chain carries TRBV15 and TRBJ1-4; D unresolved. This CDR3 comprises 15 residues. Trimming left V 4 bases short and J 5 bases short, with 14 bases between. Germline V lookup: CDR1 LNHNV, CDR2 YYDKDF (reference sequence). The CDR3 region has the DNA TGTGCCACCAGCAAAGCCCCTGTACTAAATGAAAAACTGTTTTTT. Protein product: CATSKAPVLNEKLFF.

The J gene is TRBJ1-2, the V gene TRBV6-5; D perhaps matches TRBD1 (5 bases). This CDR3 has 13 residues. The germline V gene encodes CDR1 MNHEY and CDR2 SVGAGI. Trimming pared 6 bases from V and 8 bases from J, leaving 16 bases between. The CDR3 region is CASRPGARSGYTF. As DNA, the CDR3 is TGTGCCAGCAGGCCCGGGGCGAGGAGCGGCTACACCTTC.

The chain joins TRBV18 to TRBJ1-2; tentatively, D is TRBD1 (5 bases). The CDR3 is 16 amino acids. CDR1 and CDR2 (germline): KGHSH, LQKENI. V was clipped by 3 bases and J by 0 bases, with 14 bases between them. The CDR3 DNA reads as TGTGCCAGCTCACCTTCACAGGACTATCCTAACTATGGCTACACCTTC. As protein: CASSPSQDYPNYGYTF.

The chain has TRBV7-9 and TRBJ1-5; no reliable D call. The CDR3 sequence is 15 residues long. The germline gives CDR1 SEHNR, CDR2 FQNEAQ (reference sequence). Trimming shortened V by 3 bases and J by 5 bases, and 14 bases separated the two germline ends. The CDR3 nucleotides are TGTGCCAGCAGCTTGGGAGCCCGGTTGGATCAGCCCCAGCATTTT. This translates into CASSLGARLDQPQHF. The variable domain in full, with the rest retrieved from reference TRBV7-9 and TRBJ1-5, is DTGVSQNPRHKITKRGQNVTFRCDPISEHNRLYWYRQTLGQGPEFLTYFQNEAQLEKSRLLSDRFSAERPKGSFSTLEIQRTEQGDSAMYLCASSLGARLDQPQHFGDGTRLSIL.

J is TRBJ2-5 and V is TRBV19; D might be TRBD2 (6 bases). There are 17 residues in the CDR3. The germline gives CDR1 LNHDA, CDR2 SQIVND (reference sequence). The V and J ends lost 2 bases and 3 bases respectively, with 19 bases between them. The CDR3 coding sequence is TGTGCCAGTAGTATACTTGATTTGGGTCGCGGGGAAGAGACCCAGTACTTC. Translation: CASSILDLGRGEETQYF.

The chain carries TRBV12-1 and TRBJ1-6; the tabulated D call, TRBD1, remains unverified against the DNA. TRBV12-1 has pseudogene status. The CDR3 has 16 residues. The CDR3 bases are TGTGCCAGCAGCCTCGACATGAGCTCCTATAATTCACCCCTCCACTTT. Its protein product is CASSLDMSSYNSPLHF.

This clone showed up just a few times. The chain carries TRBV7-3 and TRBJ2-3; D call uncertain. This CDR3 comprises 13 residues. The germline V gene has CDR1 SGHTA and CDR2 FQGTGA. V lost 4 bases, J lost 0 bases, and 5 bases lay in between. The CDR3 here is CASSSSSTDTQYF. The CDR3 nucleotides are TGTGCCAGCAGCTCGTCTAGCACAGATACGCAGTATTTT.

The table lists this clone with a few counts. The gene calls are TRBV18 and TRBJ2-7, with D maybe TRBD1 (7 bases). The CDR3 spans 15 residues. Trimming pared 3 bases from V and 5 bases from J, leaving 17 bases between. Germline CDR1 reads KGHSH; CDR2 reads LQKENI. The DNA of the CDR3 is TGTGCCAGCTCACCGCAGGCAGGGGGAGGTAACGAGCAGTACTTC. Translating gives CASSPQAGGGNEQYF.

J is TRBJ1-4 and V is TRBV5-1; D call uncertain. Germline V gene lookup returns CDR1 SGHRS and CDR2 YFSETQ. There are 16 residues in the CDR3. V lost 3 bases and J lost 0, with 12 bases in between. The CDR3 DNA follows: TGCGCCAGCAGCTCGGCTTCGTCTTCAACTAATGAAAAACTGTTTTTT. Amino acids: CASSSASSSTNEKLFF.

The chain combines TRBV2 with TRBJ2-4; no reliable D call. The CDR3 has 12 amino acids. Germline values: CDR1 SNHLY, CDR2 FYNNEI. Trimming removed 4 bases from V and 6 bases from J, with 7 bases in between. The CDR3 loop reads CASSARRNIQYF. The CDR3 bases are TGTGCCAGCAGTGCGCGACGAAACATTCAGTACTTC.

The chain couples TRBV6-5 to TRBJ1-2; D not resolved. Trimming cost V 10 bases and J 6 bases, with 15 bases left between them. The germline CDR1 and CDR2 sequences are MNHEY and SVGAGI. This CDR3 has 12 amino acids. CDR3 DNA sequence: TGTGCCACCCGTCCTTCCGCCCATGGCTACACCTTC. This sequence encodes CATRPSAHGYTF.

This clone is a singleton in its sample. V usage is TRBV7-2 and J usage is TRBJ2-3, with 8 positions matching TRBD2. Trimming cost V 3 bases and J 8 bases; bases outside gene matches: 10. CDR3 length: 15 amino acids. CDR1 and CDR2 from the germline V gene are SGHTA and FQGNSA. The chain's CDR3 is CASSFFGTSLSTQYF. For the CDR3, the DNA is TGTGCCAGCAGCTTTTTCGGGACTAGTCTGTCTACGCAGTATTTT.

The chain is built from TRBV2 and TRBJ2-6; possibly TRBD1 or TRBD2 for D (5 bases each). Germline CDR1 and CDR2: SNHLY and FYNNEI. The CDR3 is 15 residues long. The V and J ends lost 5 bases and 0 bases respectively, with 8 bases between them. CDR3 loop: CASSRDVSGANVLTF. The CDR3 nucleotides read TGTGCCAGCAGTAGGGACGTCTCTGGGGCCAACGTCCTGACTTTC.

The V gene is TRBV11-2, the J gene TRBJ1-2; D is undetermined. This CDR3 region has 15 residues. Germline V gene lookup returns CDR1 SGHAT and CDR2 FQNNGV. Trimming took 5 bases from V and 0 from J, leaving 13 bases between them. For the CDR3, the DNA is TGTGCCAGCAGCCCCCCTCAGCGACCTAACTATGGCTACACCTTC. Its translation is CASSPPQRPNYGYTF.

This chain links TRBV2 with TRBJ2-3; 12 nucleotides agree with TRBD2. This CDR3 spans 13 amino acids. With V trimmed by 9 bases and J by 4 bases, 2 bases remained unmatched. Per germline, CDR1 SNHLY and CDR2 FYNNEI. Here the CDR3 DNA reads TGTGCCAGGACTAGCGGGAGTGCAGATACGCAGTATTTT. Translated: CARTSGSADTQYF.